This TCR beta chain is from a study of blood T cell repertoires in COVID-19. Study-level background: The United States, Italy and Spain were the sources of the acute and convalescent COVID-19 samples. From T cells, B-cell-depleted T cells, or PBMCs came the material, which was cDNA or gDNA.

Unmatched junction bases numbered 2, after V lost 6 bases and J lost 1 base. Germline assignment: CDR1 MDHEN and CDR2 SYDVKM. The CDR3 consists of 14 residues. Authors' analysis steps: Counts of nucleated cells, estimated from reference gene primer amplification, were obtained. Some clones are missing from TCRdb's copy, which holds only in-frame ones; the method was immunoSEQ multiplex PCR. V, J and clone size are taken as reported in that table, and D and trimming were inferred from the DNA itself. The table includes roughly 300,000 clones, around 80% detected once. The sequenced sample consisted of peripheral blood. This clonotype was obtained from a woman aged 50 to 60 with acute or convalescent COVID-19. The chain combines TRBV28 with TRBJ1-1, with 10 bases lining up with TRBD1. The CDR3 bases are TGTGCCAGCAGAAGACAGGGGGCGAACACTGAAGCTTTCTTT. Translating it yields CASRRQGANTEAFF.